The 26 T cell receptor beta chains in this list originate from one sample, sequenced in a study of blood T cell repertoires in COVID-19. The protocol was immunoSEQ multiplex PCR, while the TCRdb copy is restricted to in-frame clones and leaves out a portion. The sample records 150,000 to 200,000 clones, about 80% being singletons. Source material: PBMCs or T cells enriched from blood (not recorded which). All receptors come from a man in his fifties or sixties who had recovered from COVID-19.

This chain joins TRBV19 and TRBJ2-2, with 7 bases matching TRBD1. Unmatched junction bases numbered 21, after V lost 8 bases and J lost 0 bases. Looked up from germline, CDR1 is LNHDA and CDR2 is SQIVND (reference sequence). The CDR3 has 20 amino acids. CDR3 sequence reads: CASVQGYGFLRGSNTGELFF. The CDR3 DNA is TGTGCCAGTGTACAGGGGTACGGCTTCCTCCGGGGCTCGAACACCGGGGAGCTGTTTTTT.

J is TRBJ1-1 and V is TRBV19; D ambiguous. The CDR3 is 14 amino acids. Germline V gene sequence: CDR1 LNHDA, CDR2 SQIVND (reference sequence). Deletions cut 6 bases from V and 2 bases from J, with 13 bases between. CDR3 in DNA: TGTGCCAGTAGAAAAACCGGGAGCAACACTGAAGCTTTCTTT. Protein: CASRKTGSNTEAFF.

In its sample, this clone was seen a few times. The same CDR3 can be traced to other DNA sequences in this sample. The J gene is TRBJ1-1, the V gene TRBV7-2; TRBD1 might be the D (5 bases). The germline V and J ends were trimmed by 2 bases and 2 bases, with 9 bases remaining between them. The CDR3 has 14 amino acids. Germline V gene sequence: CDR1 SGHTA, CDR2 FQGNSA. CDR3 nucleotides: TGTGCCAGCAGCTTACAGGGAAGAAACACTGAAGCTTTCTTT. This translates into CASSLQGRNTEAFF.

The rearrangement joins TRBV27 to TRBJ1-3; D remains ambiguous. Germline lookup yields CDR1 MNHEY and CDR2 SMNVEV (reference sequence). The CDR3 runs 12 residues. V was clipped by 5 bases and J by 1 base, with 3 bases between them. DNA for the CDR3: TGTGCCAGCAGTCCTTCTGGAAACACCATATATTTT. Translation: CASSPSGNTIYF.

The chain employs TRBV2 and TRBJ2-7; 8 bases match TRBD1. This CDR3 contains 14 residues. The junction had 6 bases not matched to a gene; V was cut back by 3 bases and J by 5 bases. Per the germline V gene, CDR1 is SNHLY and CDR2 is FYNNEI. The CDR3 here is CASSDQGALDEQYF. In DNA, the CDR3 is TGTGCCAGCAGTGATCAGGGGGCTTTGGACGAGCAGTACTTC.

This sequence joins TRBV11-2 and TRBJ2-3; D is possibly TRBD1 (6 bases). V lost 1 base and J lost 2, with 7 bases in between. The germline V gene encodes CDR1 SGHAT and CDR2 FQNNGV. The CDR3 covers 14 residues. The CDR3 DNA reads TGTGCCAGCAGCTTAGTGGGACACACAGATACGCAGTATTTT. Residues: CASSLVGHTDTQYF.

This clone was counted a few times. The V gene is TRBV2, the J gene TRBJ2-3; D possibly corresponds to TRBD2 (6 bases). Deletions cut 3 bases from V and 6 bases from J, with 16 bases between. CDR3 size: 15 residues. Germline CDR1 SNHLY, CDR2 FYNNEI. The CDR3 nucleotides read TGTGCCAGCAGTGAGACAGCGGGTGTCTTCGATACGCAGTATTTT. Its translation: CASSETAGVFDTQYF.

The V and J genes are TRBV4-2 and TRBJ2-3; 11 bases are shared with TRBD2. The J segment lost 5 bases and the V segment lost 1 base, leaving 17 bases of the junction unmatched. Per germline, CDR1 LGHNA and CDR2 YNFKEQ. This CDR3 has 20 amino acids. CDR3 nucleotides: TGTGCCAGCAGCCAAGGGGCCGCGGGGCGTAGCGGGGGGGCCAGAGATACGCAGTATTTT. Protein: CASSQGAAGRSGGARDTQYF.

V usage is TRBV10-3 and J usage is TRBJ2-3, with 13 bases lining up with TRBD2. V was clipped by 3 bases and J by 0 bases; unmatched bases: 9. This CDR3 contains 19 residues. Per germline, CDR1 ENHRY and CDR2 SYGVKD. The CDR3: CAISDRTSGSGTSTDTQYF. In DNA, the CDR3 is TGTGCCATCAGTGATAGGACTAGCGGGAGTGGGACTAGCACAGATACGCAGTATTTT.

The chain uses TRBV2 and TRBJ1-1; unclear D gene. Between the trimmed V and J ends, which lost 1 base and 1 base, there was a span of 7 bases. This CDR3 is 14 amino acids long. The germline V gene has CDR1 SNHLY and CDR2 FYNNEI. The CDR3 here is CASSEVRGNTEAFF. CDR3 DNA: TGTGCCAGCAGTGAAGTCCGGGGGAACACTGAAGCTTTCTTT.

CDR3 in DNA: TGTGCCAGCAGCTTCTTGCGCGAGCAGTACTTC. Its protein product is CASSFLREQYF. The rearrangement links TRBV11-2 to TRBJ2-7; D unclear. CDR1 and CDR2 from the germline V gene are SGHAT and FQNNGV. The CDR3 consists of 11 residues. The V end was cut by 3 bases, the J end by 6 bases, with 6 bases between.

This clone was seen a single time. The V and J genes are TRBV6-5 and TRBJ1-5, with TRBD1 matching 8 bases. The length of the CDR3 is 15 residues. With 2 bases clipped from V and 6 bases from J, the junction kept 6 bases outside the gene matches. Per the germline V gene, CDR1 is MNHEY and CDR2 is SVGAGI. The CDR3 loop is CASSYPGQVSQPQHF. The CDR3 nucleotides read TGTGCCAGCAGTTACCCGGGACAGGTTAGTCAGCCCCAGCATTTT.

The chain employs TRBV27 and TRBJ2-3, with 7 bases matching TRBD2. V was pared by 7 bases and J by 2 bases, with 12 bases of the junction left unmatched. Germline V gene sequence: CDR1 MNHEY, CDR2 SMNVEV (reference sequence). The CDR3 spans 16 residues. CDR3 DNA sequence: TGTGCCAGCAAACCCGTAGCGGGTACTTCCACAGATACGCAGTATTTT. It specifies CASKPVAGTSTDTQYF.

The rearrangement joins TRBV7-9 to TRBJ2-3; a possible D gene is TRBD2 (5 bases). Per the germline V gene, CDR1 is SEHNR and CDR2 is FQNEAQ (reference sequence). The V gene lost 5 bases and the J gene lost 11 bases, with 20 bases spanning the gap. This CDR3 comprises 14 residues. Here the CDR3 reads CASSNPGIIMGQYF. In nucleotides, the CDR3 is TGTGCCAGCAGCAACCCGGGAATTATCATGGGGCAGTATTTT.

This chain connects TRBV5-6 to TRBJ2-7; TRBD1 might be the D (5 bases). Between the trimmed V and J ends, which lost 4 bases and 3 bases, there was a span of 17 bases. CDR3 length: 15 residues. CDR1 is SGHDT and CDR2 is YYEEEE in the germline V gene. For the CDR3, the DNA is TGTGCCAGCAGCGTAAAGCAGGGTTCGAGCTACGAGCAGTACTTC. Encoded protein: CASSVKQGSSYEQYF.

CDR3 nucleotide sequence: TGTGCCAGCACCCAGGACGGACTCGGCGAGCAGTACTTC. Protein: CASTQDGLGEQYF. J is TRBJ2-7 and V is TRBV12-3 or TRBV12-4; perhaps TRBD2 as D (5 bases). The V end was cut by 7 bases, the J end by 6 bases, with 16 bases between. The CDR3 sequence is 13 residues long.

This clone was detected a few times. The chain couples TRBV5-4 to TRBJ2-1; tentative D call: TRBD2 (6 bases). Germline V gene sequence: CDR1 SGHNT, CDR2 YYREEE (reference sequence). V was clipped by 1 base and J by 3 bases, with 17 bases between them. The CDR3 loop spans 17 amino acids. Written as DNA, the CDR3 is TGTGCCAGCAGCTTGCCTCCTCGGTCTAGCGTCTACAATGAGCAGTTCTTC. The encoded protein is CASSLPPRSSVYNEQFF.

The V call is TRBV6-4, the J call TRBJ1-4; 9 bases line up with TRBD1. J gave up 4 bases and V 6 bases, and 3 bases lay outside the gene matches. CDR1 is MRHNA, CDR2 SNTAGT, per germline. This CDR3 comprises 14 residues. This CDR3 is CASSETGGNEKLFF. The CDR3 DNA follows: TGTGCCAGCAGCGAGACAGGGGGTAATGAAAAACTGTTTTTT.

V usage is TRBV6-5 and J usage is TRBJ1-2; TRBD1 matches at 7 bases. The length of the CDR3 is 15 residues. Germline CDR1 MNHEY, CDR2 SVGAGI. J was trimmed by 2 bases and V by 2 bases; bases with no gene match: 5. The CDR3 DNA sequence: TGTGCCAGCAGTTACGCCAGGGGGGCCAACTATGGCTACACCTTC. Protein: CASSYARGANYGYTF.

This clone has only a few counts. The rearrangement uses TRBV19 and TRBJ1-2, with D perhaps TRBD1 (5 bases). Trimming pared 3 bases from V and 2 bases from J, leaving 10 bases between. Germline CDR1 reads LNHDA; CDR2 reads SQIVND (reference sequence). This CDR3 region has 14 residues. The CDR3 loop is CASSIFSGNYGYTF. The CDR3 coding sequence is TGTGCCAGTAGTATTTTTTCAGGGAACTATGGCTACACCTTC.

This chain uses TRBV11-2 with TRBJ1-6; no clear D gene. The ends were cut back, 5 bases at V and 4 bases at J, with 12 bases in the middle. There are 15 residues in the CDR3. CDR1 and CDR2 (germline): SGHAT, FQNNGV. For the CDR3, the DNA is TGTGCCAGCAGCATCTCCGGGGATTATAATTCACCCCTCCACTTT. This encodes CASSISGDYNSPLHF. The variable domain in full, completed from reference TRBV11-2 and TRBJ1-6, reads EAGVAQSPRYKIIEKRQSVAFWCNPISGHATLYWYQQILGQGPKLLIQFQNNGVVDDSQLPKDRFSAERLKGVDSTLKIQPAKLEDSAVYLCASSISGDYNSPLHFGNGTRLTVT.

The chain carries TRBV9 and TRBJ2-7; D is undetermined. The CDR3 length is 14 residues. V was pared by 0 bases and J by 6 bases, with 13 bases between. Germline V lookup: CDR1 SGDLS, CDR2 YYNGEE. The CDR3 reads CASSVALTNAEQYF. The DNA of the CDR3 is TGTGCCAGCAGCGTAGCTCTGACAAACGCCGAGCAGTACTTC. Full variable domain (remainder filled in from reference TRBV9 and TRBJ2-7): DSGVTQTPKHLITATGQRVTLRCSPRSGDLSVYWYQQSLDQGLQFLIQYYNGEERAKGNILERFSAQQFPDLHSELNLSSLELGDSALYFCASSVALTNAEQYFGPGTRLTVT.

The rearrangement links TRBV9 to TRBJ2-1; 9 bases map to TRBD2. The trim removed 1 base at V and 2 bases at J, leaving 13 bases unmatched. The CDR3 contains 19 residues. Germline CDR1 SGDLS, CDR2 YYNGEE. The CDR3 loop is CASSVSLFTGGGAYNEQFF. The CDR3 nucleotides are TGTGCCAGCAGCGTATCCCTCTTCACGGGCGGGGGGGCCTACAATGAGCAGTTCTTC.

In its sample, this clone was seen a few times. This chain links TRBV6-1 with TRBJ2-2, with 7 bases that match TRBD1. The CDR3 is 15 residues long. The germline V gene encodes CDR1 MNHNS and CDR2 SASEGT. V lost 3 bases and J lost 1; bases outside the gene matches: 2. CDR3: CASSEGQKNTGELFF. In nucleotides, the CDR3 is TGTGCCAGCAGTGAGGGACAGAAGAACACCGGGGAGCTGTTTTTT.

The V call is TRBV29-1, the J call TRBJ2-7; 9 bases map to TRBD1. Trimming removed 6 bases from V and 4 bases from J; junction bases left unmatched: 10. CDR3 size: 14 residues. CDR1 is SQVTM, CDR2 ANQGSEA, per germline. The CDR3 DNA is TGCAGCGTGACCTCCGGGACAGGGAGGTACGAGCAGTACTTC. Its protein is CSVTSGTGRYEQYF.

The DNA for the CDR3 is TGTGCCAGTAGTAGAGTAGCGGAGAATGAGCAGTTCTTC. Translated: CASSRVAENEQFF. The chain links TRBV19 to TRBJ2-1; D perhaps matches TRBD2 (6 bases). The CDR3 sequence is 13 residues long. Between the trimmed V and J ends, which lost 4 bases and 7 bases, there was a span of 11 bases. Germline values: CDR1 LNHDA, CDR2 SQIVND (reference sequence).